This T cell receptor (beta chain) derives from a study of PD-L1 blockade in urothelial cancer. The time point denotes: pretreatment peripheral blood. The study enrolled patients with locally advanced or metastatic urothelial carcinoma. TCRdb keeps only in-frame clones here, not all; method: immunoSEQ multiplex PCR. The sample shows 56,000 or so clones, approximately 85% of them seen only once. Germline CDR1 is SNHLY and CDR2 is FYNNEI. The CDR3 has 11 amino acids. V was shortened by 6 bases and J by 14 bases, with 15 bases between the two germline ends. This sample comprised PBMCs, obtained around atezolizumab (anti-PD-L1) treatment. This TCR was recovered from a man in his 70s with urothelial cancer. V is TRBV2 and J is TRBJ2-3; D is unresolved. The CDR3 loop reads CASRMGRYAYF. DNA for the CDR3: TGTGCCAGCAGGATGGGCAGATACGCGTATTTT.